This TCR beta chain was retrieved from a study of Tregs in tolerant kidney transplant recipients. Sequencing was performed with immunoSEQ multiplex PCR; in TCRdb, only in-frame clones are kept and a portion is missing. The data include about 48,000 clones; the top ten clones carry around 0.8%. Unstimulated regulatory T cells (CD4+CD25+CD127-), CD4+CD25- non-regulatory cells, CD4 and CD8 cells were FACS-sorted from thawed PBMCs. Specimen: CD4+ T cells from blood, collected before the transplant. The sequence was collected from a human donor who received a combined kidney and bone marrow transplant.

CDR3 bases read: TGCAGCGTTTTATCAGGGTTGAACACCGGGGAG. Translating gives CSVLSGLNTGE. The entire CDR3 protein reads CSVLSGLNTGELFF. This rearrangement joins TRBV29-1 to TRBJ2-2; a possible D gene is TRBD1 (5 bases). Read data end 3 residues before the CDR3 end; the end is taken from the germline J gene. The V gene lost 5 bases and the J gene lost 1 base, with 11 bases spanning the gap. Germline CDR1 is SQVTM and CDR2 is ANQGSEA. This CDR3 comprises 14 residues.